Sequencing of this T cell receptor beta chain was carried out in a study of human T cells and chemical hapten exposure. Findings of the study overall: While controls formed fewer of them, expanded TCRs formed significantly more large CDR3 similarity clusters.

Concerning this clonotype: What it recognizes is unknown.

As for time point: patch test 1, 2 weeks after DPC sensitization. Treatment described: therapeutic diphenylcyclopropenone sensitization with weekly scalp DPC. Germline lookup yields CDR1 DFQATT and CDR2 SNEGSKA (reference sequence). CDR3 length: 16 amino acids. Trimming stripped 3 bases from V and 8 bases from J, with 23 bases between. TCRdb reprocessed the RACE reads via MiXCR and lists one record per CDR3 protein. In the table there are over 65,000 distinct CDR3 sequences, around a tenth of which are singletons. The specimen comprised whole blood, sampled in connection with sensitization to the hapten diphenylcyclopropenone (DPC). The chain combines TRBV20-1 with TRBJ2-1; a possible D gene is TRBD2 (6 bases). The TCR sequence derives from a woman aged 50 to 60 with alopecia areata. Some clones in this sample may be carry-over from other donors' samples. The CDR3 here is CSARSRSGGRFDEQFF. Written as DNA, the CDR3 is TGCAGTGCTAGGTCGAGGAGCGGAGGGAGATTTGATGAGCAGTTCTTC.